These 17 T cell receptor beta chains were all obtained from the same sample, sequenced in a study of blood T cell repertoires in COVID-19. Sequencing was performed with immunoSEQ multiplex PCR; in TCRdb, only in-frame clones are kept and a portion is missing. The sample holds a few hundred thousand clones, about 87% seen once. Sample: peripheral blood. The source of these receptors is a woman aged 60 to 75 with COVID-19, enrolled during active disease.

The V and J genes are TRBV19 and TRBJ2-1; D is perhaps TRBD1 (6 bases). CDR1 LNHDA and CDR2 SQIVND come from the germline V gene (reference sequence). V lost 5 bases and J lost 5, with 22 bases in between. The CDR3 runs 17 residues. The CDR3 sequence: CASSGGGYFGTNNEQFF. The CDR3 region has the DNA TGTGCCAGTAGTGGGGGCGGGTATTTCGGCACAAACAATGAGCAGTTCTTC.

This rearrangement joins TRBV4-2 to TRBJ1-4; 8 bases line up with TRBD1. Germline V CDR1 and CDR2: LGHNA, YNFKEQ. The V gene end was trimmed by 4 bases and the J gene end by 4 bases; junction bases not matched to a gene: 5. The CDR3 runs 15 residues. The CDR3 bases are TGTGCCAGCAGCCGAAACAGGGGGGATAATGAAAAACTGTTTTTT. Protein: CASSRNRGDNEKLFF.

This chain connects TRBV6-2 or TRBV6-3 to TRBJ1-1, with D tentatively TRBD1 (6 bases). The CDR3 spans 13 residues. CDR1 and CDR2 (germline): MNHEY, SVGEGT. V was clipped by 5 bases and J by 2 bases, with 9 bases between them. The CDR3 loop reads CASSNRVNTEAFF. The CDR3 DNA reads TGTGCCAGCAGTAACAGGGTAAACACTGAAGCTTTCTTT.

The V and J genes are TRBV7-2 and TRBJ1-2; D is unclear. Germline CDR1 is SGHTA and CDR2 is FQGNSA. Trimming left V 5 bases short and J 1 base short, with 8 bases between. The CDR3 is 13 amino acids. The CDR3 DNA reads TGTGCCAGCAGCGTACAGATTAACTATGGCTACACCTTC. Translation gives CASSVQINYGYTF.

This clone came up once. The chain carries TRBV7-2 and TRBJ2-4; TRBD2 is a possible D gene (5 bases). This CDR3 comprises 16 residues. Germline lookup yields CDR1 SGHTA and CDR2 FQGNSA. Trimming shortened V by 1 base and J by 0 bases, and 10 bases separated the two germline ends. CDR3 residues: CASSLGGLIAKNIQYF. The DNA of the CDR3 is TGTGCCAGCAGCTTAGGCGGGTTGATAGCCAAAAACATTCAGTACTTC.

The V gene is TRBV3-1 (or the pseudogene TRBV3-2), the J gene TRBJ1-5; tentatively, D is TRBD1 (6 bases). Between the trimmed V and J ends, which lost 5 bases and 5 bases, there was a span of 16 bases. Germline values: CDR1 LGHDT, CDR2 YNNKEL (reference sequence). This CDR3 spans 15 amino acids. The CDR3 region has the DNA TGTGCCAGCAGCTCCCGGGGGGCGCTAGATCAGCCCCAGCATTTT. Residues: CASSSRGALDQPQHF.

CDR3 nucleotides: TGTGCCAGCAGCCGAGGTGGGGGGGCCTATAATTCACCCCTCCACTTT. Protein: CASSRGGGAYNSPLHF. The chain is built from TRBV3-1 (or the pseudogene TRBV3-2) and TRBJ1-6, with D maybe TRBD1 (5 bases). This CDR3 is built from 16 residues. Looked up from germline, CDR1 is LGHDT and CDR2 is YNNKEL (reference sequence). Trimming took off 4 bases at V and 2 bases at J, with 12 bases between the two ends.

CDR3 DNA: TGTGCCAGCAGCTTTCTCACAGGGTGGGGGACCCAGTACTTC. It encodes CASSFLTGWGTQYF. The rearrangement uses TRBV5-6 and TRBJ2-5; D perhaps matches TRBD1 (6 bases). The CDR3 extends over 14 amino acids. V was cut by 2 bases and J by 7 bases, with 15 bases left in between. Germline CDR1 and CDR2: SGHDT and YYEEEE.

The rearrangement joins TRBV7-2 to TRBJ2-3; D gene unclear. The CDR3 totals 13 residues. The ends were cut back, 1 base at V and 11 bases at J, with 13 bases in the middle. The germline gives CDR1 SGHTA, CDR2 FQGNSA. Written as DNA, the CDR3 is TGTGCCAGCAGCTTAGATACGGTCTTAAGGCAGTATTTT. It specifies CASSLDTVLRQYF.

The chain is built from TRBV10-3 and TRBJ2-2; D not certain. CDR3 length equals 14 residues. Germline CDR1 reads ENHRY; CDR2 reads SYGVKD. V was trimmed by 6 bases and J by 3 bases, leaving 11 bases between them. CDR3 sequence (DNA): TGTGCCATCAGCCGTTCGCGTGACACCGGGGAGCTGTTTTTT. Its translation: CAISRSRDTGELFF.

The V and J genes are TRBV6-5 and TRBJ2-1; TRBD2 aligns across 7 bases. CDR3 length equals 13 residues. The J segment lost 7 bases and the V segment lost 6 bases, leaving 6 bases of the junction unmatched. Germline CDR1 and CDR2: MNHEY and SVGAGI. This chain's CDR3 is CASRASGPNEQFF. Here the CDR3 DNA reads TGTGCCAGCAGGGCTAGCGGACCTAATGAGCAGTTCTTC.

The chain carries TRBV28 and TRBJ1-4, with 9 bases aligning to TRBD1. In germline, CDR1 is MDHEN, CDR2 SYDVKM. The CDR3 is 16 amino acids. V shed 5 bases, J shed 10 bases, and the junction held 14 bases outside the gene matches. CDR3 in amino acids: CASSTHSEGQGGKLFF. As DNA, the CDR3 is TGTGCCAGCAGTACCCATTCGGAGGGACAGGGAGGAAAACTGTTTTTT.

The chain is built from TRBV10-1 and TRBJ1-1; the D gene is possibly TRBD1 (6 bases). Germline CDR1 WNHNN, CDR2 SYGVQD (reference sequence). The CDR3 has 14 amino acids. Trimming removed 3 bases at V and 4 bases at J, with 12 bases between. CDR3 amino acids: CASSEGGRGTEAFF. The CDR3 DNA reads as TGCGCCAGCAGTGAAGGTGGCAGGGGCACTGAAGCTTTCTTT.

The chain is built from TRBV10-3 and TRBJ1-1; 9 nucleotides align to TRBD1. The CDR3 has 16 residues. Trimming took 6 bases from V and 4 from J; bases not matched to a gene: 12. The V gene's germline CDR1 is ENHRY and CDR2 SYGVKD. DNA of the CDR3: TGTGCCATCAGGCCGGGACAGGGAGGAATGGGCACTGAAGCTTTCTTT. Amino acid sequence: CAIRPGQGGMGTEAFF.

J is TRBJ1-2 and V is TRBV9, with TRBD1 matching 9 bases. The CDR3 is 17 residues long. Unmatched junction bases numbered 13, after V lost 3 bases and J lost 4 bases. The germline V gene has CDR1 SGDLS and CDR2 YYNGEE. This CDR3 reads CASSEFDRGFVTYGYTF. CDR3 sequence (DNA): TGTGCCAGCAGCGAATTCGACAGGGGGTTCGTAACCTATGGCTACACCTTC.

The J gene is TRBJ1-1, the V gene TRBV19; a weak D match, TRBD1 (6 bases). There are 14 residues in the CDR3. The germline gives CDR1 LNHDA, CDR2 SQIVND (reference sequence). Trimming pared 6 bases from V and 6 bases from J, leaving 17 bases between. For the CDR3, the DNA is TGTGCCAGTAGCCGACAGGAGCCGTGGGCTGAAGCTTTCTTT. It translates to CASSRQEPWAEAFF. The whole variable domain, filled in from reference TRBV19 and TRBJ1-1, reads DGGITQSPKYLFRKEGQNVTLSCEQNLNHDAMYWYRQDPGQGLRLIYYSQIVNDFQKGDIAEGYSVSREKKESFPLTVTSAQKNPTAFYLCASSRQEPWAEAFFGQGTRLTVV.

This chain links TRBV19 with TRBJ2-7; D uncertain. This CDR3 region has 16 residues. V lost 0 bases to trimming and J lost 0 bases, with 12 bases between them. Germline values: CDR1 LNHDA, CDR2 SQIVND (reference sequence). The CDR3 region has the DNA TGTGCCAGTAGTATAGATCCCGGTTACAGCTCCTACGAGCAGTACTTC. As protein: CASSIDPGYSSYEQYF.